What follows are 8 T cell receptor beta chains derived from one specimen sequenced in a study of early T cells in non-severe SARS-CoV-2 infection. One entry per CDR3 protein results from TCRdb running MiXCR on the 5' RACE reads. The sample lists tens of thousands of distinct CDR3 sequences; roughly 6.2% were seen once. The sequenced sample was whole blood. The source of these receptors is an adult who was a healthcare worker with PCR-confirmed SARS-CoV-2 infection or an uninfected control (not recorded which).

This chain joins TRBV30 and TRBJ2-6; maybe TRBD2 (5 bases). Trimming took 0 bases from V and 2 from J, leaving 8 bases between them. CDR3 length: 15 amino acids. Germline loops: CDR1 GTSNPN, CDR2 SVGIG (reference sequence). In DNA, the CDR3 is TGTGCCTGGAGTGTACGGAGGACTGGGGCCAACGTCCTGACTTTC. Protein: CAWSVRRTGANVLTF.

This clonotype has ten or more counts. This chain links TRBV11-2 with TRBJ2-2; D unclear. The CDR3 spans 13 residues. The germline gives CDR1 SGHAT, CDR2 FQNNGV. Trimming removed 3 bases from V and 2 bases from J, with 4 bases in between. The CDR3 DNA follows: TGTGCCAGCAGCTTCTCAAACACCGGGGAGCTGTTTTTT. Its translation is CASSFSNTGELFF. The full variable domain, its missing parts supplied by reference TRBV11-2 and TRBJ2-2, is EAGVAQSPRYKIIEKRQSVAFWCNPISGHATLYWYQQILGQGPKLLIQFQNNGVVDDSQLPKDRFSAERLKGVDSTLKIQPAKLEDSAVYLCASSFSNTGELFFGEGSRLTVL.

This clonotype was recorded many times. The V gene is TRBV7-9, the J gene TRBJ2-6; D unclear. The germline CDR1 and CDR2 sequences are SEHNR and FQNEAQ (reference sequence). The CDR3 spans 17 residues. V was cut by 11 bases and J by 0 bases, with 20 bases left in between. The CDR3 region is CASAPPGGISGANVLTF. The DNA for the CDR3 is TGTGCCTCAGCTCCCCCAGGTGGGATCTCTGGGGCCAACGTCCTGACTTTC.

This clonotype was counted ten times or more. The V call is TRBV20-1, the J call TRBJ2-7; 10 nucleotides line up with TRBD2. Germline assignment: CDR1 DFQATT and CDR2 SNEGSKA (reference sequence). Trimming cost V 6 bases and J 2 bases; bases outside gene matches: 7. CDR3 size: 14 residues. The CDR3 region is CSAHRTSGAYEQYF. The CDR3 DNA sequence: TGCAGTGCACACCGGACTAGCGGAGCCTACGAGCAGTACTTC.

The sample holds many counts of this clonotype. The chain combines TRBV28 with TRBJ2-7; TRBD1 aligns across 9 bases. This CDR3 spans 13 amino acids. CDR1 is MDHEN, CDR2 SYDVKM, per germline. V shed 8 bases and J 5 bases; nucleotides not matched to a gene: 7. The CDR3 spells CASGNRDRDEQYF. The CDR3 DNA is TGTGCCAGCGGAAACCGGGACAGGGACGAGCAGTACTTC.

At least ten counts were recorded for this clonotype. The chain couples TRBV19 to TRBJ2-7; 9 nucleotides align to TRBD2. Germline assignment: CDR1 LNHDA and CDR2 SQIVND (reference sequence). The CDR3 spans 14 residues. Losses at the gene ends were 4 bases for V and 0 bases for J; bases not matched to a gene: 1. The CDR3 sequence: CASSTSGDSYEQYF. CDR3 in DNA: TGTGCCAGTAGTACTAGCGGGGACTCCTACGAGCAGTACTTC.

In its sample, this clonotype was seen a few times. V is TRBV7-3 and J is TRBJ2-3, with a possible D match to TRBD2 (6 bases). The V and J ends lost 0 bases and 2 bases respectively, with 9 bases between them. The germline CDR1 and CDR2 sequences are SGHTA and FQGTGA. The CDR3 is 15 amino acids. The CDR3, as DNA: TGTGCCAGCAGCTTAACGTCACTAGCCACAGATACGCAGTATTTT. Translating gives CASSLTSLATDTQYF.

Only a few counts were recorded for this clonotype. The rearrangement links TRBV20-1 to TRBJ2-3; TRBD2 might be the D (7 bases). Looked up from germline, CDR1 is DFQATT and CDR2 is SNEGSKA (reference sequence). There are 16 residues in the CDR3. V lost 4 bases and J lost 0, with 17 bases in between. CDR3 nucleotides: TGCAGTGCTACCCGCGCAAGGGGGGGGAGCACAGATACGCAGTATTTT. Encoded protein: CSATRARGGSTDTQYF.